Below are 19 T cell receptor beta chains sequenced from a single sample in a study of OX40 agonist ivuxolimab in advanced cancers. Libraries were prepared by immunoSEQ multiplex PCR; TCRdb keeps only in-frame clonotypes and omits some of them. The table records approximately 23,000 clones, 80% to 90% of them present only once. Sequencing was performed on CD4+ or CD8+ T cells sorted from blood, taken in a trial of the OX40 agonist ivuxolimab. All receptors derive from an adult with an advanced solid tumor such as melanoma, head and neck, liver or kidney cancer.

As DNA, the CDR3 is TGTGCCAGCAGTTTACAGGGGGGGTCTCTCTATGGCTACACCTTC. As protein: CASSLQGGSLYGYTF. This chain joins TRBV27 and TRBJ1-2; 7 bases are a match to TRBD1. V lost 2 bases to trimming and J lost 4 bases; unmatched junction nucleotides: 7. Germline CDR1 reads MNHEY; CDR2 reads SMNVEV (reference sequence). The CDR3 loop spans 15 amino acids.

J is TRBJ2-1 and V is TRBV7-6; D is undetermined. The CDR3 extends over 16 amino acids. The germline CDR1 and CDR2 sequences are SGHVS and FNYEAQ. The ends were cut back, 0 bases at V and 1 base at J, with 10 bases in the middle. CDR3 bases: TGTGCCAGCAGCTTAGCACGGCGGTCATCCTACAATGAGCAGTTCTTC. Its translation is CASSLARRSSYNEQFF.

The count of this clone is one. The rearrangement uses TRBV6-5 and TRBJ1-1; D gene unclear. The CDR3 contains 14 residues. Trimming pared 5 bases from V and 1 base from J, leaving 11 bases between. CDR1 and CDR2 (germline): MNHEY, SVGAGI. CDR3 sequence (DNA): TGTGCCAGCAGTGATCGGGCCTCGAACACTGAAGCTTTCTTT. Translating it yields CASSDRASNTEAFF.

V gene TRBV27 combines with J gene TRBJ2-1, with 10 bases fitting TRBD2. Trimming removed 3 bases from V and 5 bases from J; junction bases left unmatched: 10. Germline values: CDR1 MNHEY, CDR2 SMNVEV (reference sequence). This CDR3 spans 17 amino acids. CDR3 residues: CASSFSQASGSDNEQFF. The CDR3 nucleotides are TGTGCCAGCAGTTTCTCCCAAGCTAGCGGGAGTGACAATGAGCAGTTCTTC.

V gene TRBV27 combines with J gene TRBJ2-7; D call uncertain. The CDR3 covers 13 residues. Germline CDR1 MNHEY, CDR2 SMNVEV (reference sequence). V lost 2 bases to trimming and J lost 1 base, with 6 bases between them. The CDR3 loop is CASSLRMSYEQYF. CDR3 DNA sequence: TGTGCCAGCAGTTTAAGGATGTCCTACGAGCAGTACTTC.

A note on this clone: At one of its ends the junction is not consistent with the germline gene, which may arise from a read error. This chain uses TRBV28 with TRBJ2-7, with D tentatively TRBD2 (5 bases). Germline V gene data show CDR1 as MDHEN and CDR2 as SYDVKM. This CDR3 is 14 amino acids long. CDR3 bases: TGTGCCAGCAGCTTATTTGAGGGCCCCCGGGAGCAGTACTTC. Amino acid sequence: CASSLFEGPREQYF. The whole variable domain, filled in from reference TRBV28 and TRBJ2-7, reads DVKVTQSSRYLVKRTGEKVFLECVQDMDHENMFWYRQDPGLGLRLIYFSYDVKMKEKGDIPEGYSVSREKKERFSLILESASTNQTSMYLCASSLFEGPREQYFGPGTRLTVT.

The rearrangement joins TRBV29-1 to TRBJ2-7; no reliable D call. V lost 5 bases to trimming and J lost 4 bases, with 15 bases between them. Per the germline V gene, CDR1 is SQVTM and CDR2 is ANQGSEA. This CDR3 has 13 residues. The CDR3 DNA reads as TGCAGCGTTAAAAGTGGAGAGGAGTACGAGCAGTACTTC. The encoded protein is CSVKSGEEYEQYF.

The rearrangement joins TRBV15 to TRBJ2-1; 8 positions match TRBD2. Germline V gene sequence: CDR1 LNHNV, CDR2 YYDKDF (reference sequence). J gave up 3 bases and V 4 bases, and 5 bases lay outside the gene matches. There are 15 residues in the CDR3. For the CDR3, the DNA is TGTGCCACCAGCACGGGACTAGAACTCTACAATGAGCAGTTCTTC. It translates to CATSTGLELYNEQFF. Looking up the rest from reference TRBV15 and TRBJ2-1 gives the full variable domain: DAMVIQNPRYQVTQFGKPVTLSCSQTLNHNVMYWYQQKSSQAPKLLFHYYDKDFNNEADTPDNFQSRRPNTSFCFLDIRSPGLGDTAMYLCATSTGLELYNEQFFGPGTRLTVL.

V gene TRBV28 combines with J gene TRBJ2-7; TRBD2 matches 7 bases. Germline V gene sequence: CDR1 MDHEN, CDR2 SYDVKM. Trimming cost V 3 bases and J 3 bases; bases outside gene matches: 11. This CDR3 spans 16 amino acids. The CDR3 here is CASSFALLAGDYEQYF. CDR3 sequence (DNA): TGTGCCAGCAGTTTCGCCCTATTGGCGGGGGACTACGAGCAGTACTTC. Combining the CDR3 with reference TRBV28 and TRBJ2-7 gives the whole variable domain DVKVTQSSRYLVKRTGEKVFLECVQDMDHENMFWYRQDPGLGLRLIYFSYDVKMKEKGDIPEGYSVSREKKERFSLILESASTNQTSMYLCASSFALLAGDYEQYFGPGTRLTVT.

The chain recombines TRBV27 with TRBJ2-7, with TRBD1 matching 8 bases. The CDR3 runs to 15 residues. Germline V CDR1 and CDR2: MNHEY, SMNVEV (reference sequence). V shed 3 bases and J 2 bases; nucleotides not matched to a gene: 6. CDR3 in DNA: TGTGCCAGCAGTTTTGGGCAGGGGGCCACCTACGAGCAGTACTTC. It specifies CASSFGQGATYEQYF.

The chain couples TRBV7-8 to TRBJ1-1, with D possibly being TRBD1 (5 bases). CDR1 is SGHVS and CDR2 is FQNEAQ in the germline V gene. The ends were cut back, 3 bases at V and 4 bases at J, with 15 bases in the middle. The CDR3 totals 15 residues. The CDR3 reads CASSFRTREVTEAFF. The CDR3 DNA reads TGTGCCAGCAGCTTTCGGACACGGGAGGTCACTGAAGCTTTCTTT.

The chain has TRBV7-9 and TRBJ1-2; possibly TRBD1 for D (6 bases). Trimming shortened V by 5 bases and J by 6 bases, and 22 bases separated the two germline ends. The length of the CDR3 is 16 residues. In germline, CDR1 is SEHNR, CDR2 FQNEAQ (reference sequence). The CDR3 reads CASSPEVRQGQDGYTF. The CDR3 nucleotides read TGTGCCAGCAGCCCGGAGGTCCGGCAGGGGCAGGATGGCTACACCTTC.

The V and J genes are TRBV6-6 and TRBJ1-5; D is undetermined. This CDR3 region has 14 residues. Looked up from germline, CDR1 is MNHNY and CDR2 is SVGAGI (reference sequence). V dropped 8 bases and J dropped 3 bases, with 14 bases sitting between them. The CDR3 spells CASQTGGFNQPQHF. In nucleotides, the CDR3 is TGTGCCAGCCAAACGGGCGGGTTCAATCAGCCCCAGCATTTT.

This chain links TRBV6-1 with TRBJ1-3; D not certain. Trimming cost V 2 bases and J 2 bases, with 10 bases left between them. This CDR3 has 15 residues. Germline V gene data show CDR1 as MNHNS and CDR2 as SASEGT. The CDR3 DNA follows: TGTGCCAGCAGTGAAACAGCCTCTCCTGGAAACACCATATATTTT. Translated: CASSETASPGNTIYF.

The chain recombines TRBV28 with TRBJ2-2; 9 bases agree with TRBD2. The V gene end was trimmed by 7 bases and the J gene end by 4 bases; junction bases not matched to a gene: 7. The CDR3 contains 15 residues. Germline lookup yields CDR1 MDHEN and CDR2 SYDVKM. The CDR3 sequence: CASTIAGVGTGELFF. The DNA of the CDR3 is TGTGCCAGCACCATAGCGGGAGTGGGCACCGGGGAGCTGTTTTTT.

The chain uses TRBV5-6 and TRBJ2-5; D not certain. Germline values: CDR1 SGHDT, CDR2 YYEEEE. V dropped 0 bases and J dropped 3 bases, with 12 bases sitting between them. The CDR3 sequence is 15 residues long. Written as DNA, the CDR3 is TGTGCCAGCAGCTTGGCCAGGATTAGTGAAGAGACCCAGTACTTC. Its translation: CASSLARISEETQYF.

This chain uses TRBV4-3 with TRBJ2-2, with TRBD2 identical over 11 bases. J lost 7 bases, V lost 0 bases, and 7 bases had no gene match. In germline, CDR1 is LGHNA, CDR2 YSLEER. The CDR3 covers 17 residues. The CDR3 nucleotides are TGCGCCAGCAGCCAAGATGAACTAGCGGGAGTGAGCGGGGAGCTGTTTTTT. Protein sequence: CASSQDELAGVSGELFF.

The CDR3 coding sequence is TGTGCCTGGAGTGTAAAGGGTTGGCAAGAGACCCAGTACTTC. Translating gives CAWSVKGWQETQYF. V usage is TRBV30 and J usage is TRBJ2-5; D is unresolved. V was shortened by 0 bases and J by 2 bases, with 10 bases between the two germline ends. Germline CDR1 GTSNPN, CDR2 SVGIG (reference sequence). The CDR3 covers 14 residues. The full variable domain, with the rest looked up from reference TRBV30 and TRBJ2-5, is SQTIHQWPATLVQPVGSPLSLECTVEGTSNPNLYWYRQAAGRGLQLLFYSVGIGQISSEVPQNLSASRPQDRQFILSSKKLLLSDSGFYLCAWSVKGWQETQYFGPGTRLLVL.

The chain has TRBV6-1 and TRBJ2-1; perhaps TRBD1 as D (5 bases). Germline CDR1 reads MNHNS; CDR2 reads SASEGT. This CDR3 is built from 14 residues. Trimming took 2 bases from V and 4 from J, leaving 9 bases between them. The CDR3 protein is CASSERQIYNEQFF. The DNA of the CDR3 is TGTGCCAGCAGTGAAAGACAGATTTACAATGAGCAGTTCTTC.